This T cell receptor (beta chain) was sequenced during a study of monozygotic twins with inflammatory bowel disease. Study-level results: By inverse Simpson index, TCRbeta diversity was lower in IBD patients than in healthy co-twins. Ultimately, a single strong signal or clonotype associated with IBD was not supported.

Starting material for each TCR library was 3,500 to 4,000 ng of total RNA. TCRdb re-analyzed the 5' RACE reads; it lists each CDR3 protein once, without DNA. The repertoire table contains 120,000 to 150,000 distinct CDR3 sequences. A note on this clonotype: Its antigen is undetermined.

The TCR originated in a human donor with ulcerative colitis or Crohn's disease, or a healthy co-twin of an affected twin (not recorded which). The sequenced sample consisted of blood.

The CDR3: CASGRQGGNQPQHF. The J gene is TRBJ1-5, the V gene TRBV27; the TCRdb D gene call, TRBD1, has no DNA to confirm it. This CDR3 is built from 14 residues. CDR1 is MNHEY, CDR2 SMNVEV, per germline (reference sequence).